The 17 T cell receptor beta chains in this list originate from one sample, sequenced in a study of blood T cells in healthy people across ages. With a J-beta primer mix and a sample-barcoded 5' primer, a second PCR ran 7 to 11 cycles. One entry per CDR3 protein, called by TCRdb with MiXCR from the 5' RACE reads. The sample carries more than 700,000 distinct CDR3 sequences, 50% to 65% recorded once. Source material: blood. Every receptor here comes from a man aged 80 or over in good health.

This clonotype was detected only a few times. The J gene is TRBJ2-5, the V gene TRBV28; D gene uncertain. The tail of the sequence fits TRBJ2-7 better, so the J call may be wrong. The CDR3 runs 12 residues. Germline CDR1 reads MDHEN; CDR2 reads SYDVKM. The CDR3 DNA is TGTGCCAGCAGCCTTATCCCCTTCGAGCAGTACTTC. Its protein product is CASSLIPFEQYF.

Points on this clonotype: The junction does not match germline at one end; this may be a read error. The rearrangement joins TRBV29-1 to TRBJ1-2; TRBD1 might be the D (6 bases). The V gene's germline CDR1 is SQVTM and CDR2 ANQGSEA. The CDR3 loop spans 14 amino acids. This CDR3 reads CSVERGGTGYGHTF. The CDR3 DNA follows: TGCAGCGTTGAACGAGGGGGGACCGGCTATGGCCACACCTTC.

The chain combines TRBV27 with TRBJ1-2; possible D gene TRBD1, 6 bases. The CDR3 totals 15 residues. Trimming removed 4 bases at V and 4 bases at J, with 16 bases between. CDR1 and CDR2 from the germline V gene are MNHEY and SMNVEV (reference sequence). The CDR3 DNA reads TGTGCCAGCAGTTCACACAGGGCGGGGAGCTATGGCTACACCTTC. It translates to CASSSHRAGSYGYTF.

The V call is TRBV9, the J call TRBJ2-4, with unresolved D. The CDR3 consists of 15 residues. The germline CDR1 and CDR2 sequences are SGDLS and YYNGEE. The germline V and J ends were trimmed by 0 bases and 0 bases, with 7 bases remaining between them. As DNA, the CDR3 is TGTGCCAGCAGCGTAGGACGGCTAGCCAAAAACATTCAGTACTTC. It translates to CASSVGRLAKNIQYF.

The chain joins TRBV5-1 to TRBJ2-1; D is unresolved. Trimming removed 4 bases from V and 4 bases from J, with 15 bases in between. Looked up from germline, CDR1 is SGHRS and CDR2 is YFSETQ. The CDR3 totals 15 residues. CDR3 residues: CASSREGRNYNEQFF. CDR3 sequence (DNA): TGCGCCAGCAGCAGGGAAGGACGGAATTACAATGAGCAGTTCTTC.

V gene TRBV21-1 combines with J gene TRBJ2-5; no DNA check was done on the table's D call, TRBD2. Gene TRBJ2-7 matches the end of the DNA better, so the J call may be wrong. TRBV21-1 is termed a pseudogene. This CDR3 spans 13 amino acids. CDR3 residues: CGNESKGDYEQYF. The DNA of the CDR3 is TGTGGCAACGAAAGCAAGGGGGACTACGAGCAGTACTTC.

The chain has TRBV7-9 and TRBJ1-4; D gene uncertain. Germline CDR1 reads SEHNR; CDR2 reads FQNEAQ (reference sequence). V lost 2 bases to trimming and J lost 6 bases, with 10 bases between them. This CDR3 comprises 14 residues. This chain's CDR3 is CASSLSMRDEKLFF. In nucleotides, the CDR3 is TGTGCCAGCAGCTTATCTATGAGGGATGAAAAACTGTTTTTT. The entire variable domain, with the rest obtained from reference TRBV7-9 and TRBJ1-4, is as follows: DTGVSQNPRHKITKRGQNVTFRCDPISEHNRLYWYRQTLGQGPEFLTYFQNEAQLEKSRLLSDRFSAERPKGSFSTLEIQRTEQGDSAMYLCASSLSMRDEKLFFGSGTQLSVL.

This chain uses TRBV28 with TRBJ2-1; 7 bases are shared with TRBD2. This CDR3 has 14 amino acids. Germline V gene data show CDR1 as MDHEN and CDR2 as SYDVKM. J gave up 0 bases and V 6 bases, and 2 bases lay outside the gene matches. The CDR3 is CASRLAASYNEQFF. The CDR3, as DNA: TGTGCCAGCAGGCTAGCGGCCTCCTACAATGAGCAGTTCTTC.

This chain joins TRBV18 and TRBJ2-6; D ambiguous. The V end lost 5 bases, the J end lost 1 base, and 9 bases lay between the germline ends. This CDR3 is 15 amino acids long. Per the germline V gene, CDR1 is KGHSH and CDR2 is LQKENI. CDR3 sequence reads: CASSSLPSGANVLTF. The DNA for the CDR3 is TGTGCCAGCTCATCACTCCCGTCTGGGGCCAACGTCCTGACTTTC.

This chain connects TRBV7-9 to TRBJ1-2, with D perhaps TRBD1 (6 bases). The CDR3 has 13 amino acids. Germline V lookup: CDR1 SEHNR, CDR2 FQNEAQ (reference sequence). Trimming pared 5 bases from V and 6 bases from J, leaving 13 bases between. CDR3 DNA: TGTGCCAGCAGCCGTGGACAGACGGATGGCTACACCTTC. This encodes CASSRGQTDGYTF.

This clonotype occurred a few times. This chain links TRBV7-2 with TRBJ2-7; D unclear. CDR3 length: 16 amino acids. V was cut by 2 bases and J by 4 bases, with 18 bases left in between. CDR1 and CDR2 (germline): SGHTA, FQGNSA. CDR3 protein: CASSLSFGTPGYEQYF. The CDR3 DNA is TGTGCCAGCAGCTTAAGCTTCGGCACCCCGGGTTACGAGCAGTACTTC.

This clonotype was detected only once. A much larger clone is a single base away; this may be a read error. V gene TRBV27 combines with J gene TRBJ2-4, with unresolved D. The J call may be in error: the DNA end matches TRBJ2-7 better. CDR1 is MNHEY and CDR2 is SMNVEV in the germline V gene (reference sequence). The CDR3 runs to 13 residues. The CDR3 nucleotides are TGTGCCAGCAGTGACCTGACCGGGTACGAGCAGTACTTC. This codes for CASSDLTGYEQYF.

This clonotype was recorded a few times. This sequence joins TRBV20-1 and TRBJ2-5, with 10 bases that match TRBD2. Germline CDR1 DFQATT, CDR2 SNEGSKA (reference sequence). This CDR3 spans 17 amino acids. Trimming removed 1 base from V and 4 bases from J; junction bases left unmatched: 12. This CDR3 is CSARGAPGTSARETQYF. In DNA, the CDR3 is TGCAGTGCTAGAGGGGCTCCCGGGACTAGCGCCCGAGAGACCCAGTACTTC.

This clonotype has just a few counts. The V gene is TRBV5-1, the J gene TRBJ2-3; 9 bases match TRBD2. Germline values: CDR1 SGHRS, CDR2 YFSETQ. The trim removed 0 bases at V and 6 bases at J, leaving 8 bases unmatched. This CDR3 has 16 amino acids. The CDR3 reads CASSLVPSGARDTQYF. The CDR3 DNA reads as TGCGCCAGCAGCTTGGTACCTAGCGGGGCCCGGGATACGCAGTATTTT.

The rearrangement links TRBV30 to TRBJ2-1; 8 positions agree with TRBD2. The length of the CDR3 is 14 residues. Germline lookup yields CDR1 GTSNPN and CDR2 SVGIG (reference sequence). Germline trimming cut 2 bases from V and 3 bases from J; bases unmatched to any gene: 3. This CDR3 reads CAWSMGLVYNEQFF. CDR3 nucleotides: TGTGCCTGGAGTATGGGACTAGTCTACAATGAGCAGTTCTTC.

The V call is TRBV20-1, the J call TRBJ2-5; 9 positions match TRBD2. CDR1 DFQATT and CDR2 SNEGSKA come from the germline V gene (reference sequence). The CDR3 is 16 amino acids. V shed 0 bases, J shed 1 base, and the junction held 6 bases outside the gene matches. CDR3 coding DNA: TGCAGTGCTAGAGATGCGGTAGCGGGAGCCCAAGAGACCCAGTACTTC. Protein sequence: CSARDAVAGAQETQYF.

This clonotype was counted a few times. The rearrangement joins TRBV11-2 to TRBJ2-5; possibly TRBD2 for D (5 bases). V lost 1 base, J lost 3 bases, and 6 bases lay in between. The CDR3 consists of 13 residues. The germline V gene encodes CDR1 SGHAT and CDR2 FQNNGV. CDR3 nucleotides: TGTGCCAGCAGCTTAGGACTAAAAGAGACCCAGTACTTC. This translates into CASSLGLKETQYF.